This T cell receptor beta chain comes out of a study of CD8+CD57+ T cells in acquired aplastic anemia. Study-wide background: Isolated CD4+ and CD8+ cells, once sorted, yielded DNA averaging roughly 3.2 ug. Study findings and constraints: Both patients and controls carried the same twenty-nine CD8+ CDR3 sequences.

CDR3 length equals 15 residues. Per germline, CDR1 WSHSY and CDR2 SAAADI. An expansion of CD8+CD57+ cells by flow cytometry had been shown in patients chosen for sequencing. Severe acquired aplastic anemia affected all patients. No therapy had been given to the patients at the time of blood sampling. Notes on this clonotype: Its antigen is not identified. Its ends do not fully match the called genes, so a read error is possible.

The study profiled TCR beta VDJ and CDR3 using genomic DNA as template. Using its own MiXCR run on the reads, TCRdb lists one record per CDR3 protein. This sample has around 200,000 distinct CDR3 sequences, with approximately 48% found just once. This receptor was taken from a human donor with aplastic anemia. The V gene is TRBV10-2, the J gene TRBJ2-3; the D gene could be TRBD1 or TRBD2 (6 bases each). Sequenced material: sorted CD4+, CD8+, or CD8+CD57+ T cells (not recorded which) from PBMCs. CDR3: CASSEWGASTDTQYF. CDR3 in DNA: TGTGCCAGCAGTGAGTGGGGGGCGAGCACAGATACGCAGTATTTT.